Listed below are T cell receptor beta chains from one sample, sequenced in a study of shared clonotypes between healthy human individuals. Using immunoSEQ multiplex PCR, the repertoire was profiled, and TCRdb retains in-frame clones only, with some absent. The profile shows hundreds of thousands of clones, around 72% of them singletons. The sample comprised memory CD4+ T cells sorted from blood. All receptors derive from a woman aged 30 to 39 in good health. Both conserved end residues are part of each CDR3. Each record gives: V gene, clone size, J gene, D gene, CDR3 DNA, CDR3 protein. D genes are given only for firm matches. A clone size is listed for some rows: how often the clone was seen (once, few, many), or a class if it is expanded.

V gene: TRBV5-6
clone size: once
J gene: TRBJ1-2
D gene: .
CDR3 DNA: TGTGCCAGTAATGCCTGGGACAAATTTAACTATGGCTACACCTTC
CDR3 protein: CASNAWDKFNYGYTF

V gene: TRBV5-1
clone size: few
J gene: TRBJ2-1
D gene: TRBD1
CDR3 DNA: TGCGCCAGCAGCAAGGGACAGGGGGCAGGATGGGGTGAGCAGTTCTTC
CDR3 protein: CASSKGQGAGWGEQFF

V gene: TRBV7-6
clone size: .
J gene: TRBJ2-1
D gene: TRBD2
CDR3 DNA: TGTGCCAGCAGCCGTCTAGCGGGGACGGGGTTCTCCTACAATGAGCAGTTCTTC
CDR3 protein: CASSRLAGTGFSYNEQFF

V gene: TRBV7-9
clone size: .
J gene: TRBJ2-7
D gene: .
CDR3 DNA: TGTGCCAGTGGGGGGTGGAGCTCCTACGAGCAGTACTTC
CDR3 protein: CASGGWSSYEQYF

V gene: TRBV19
clone size: .
J gene: TRBJ2-5
D gene: .
CDR3 DNA: TGTGCCAGTAGTATCGGGGCCGAAGTGGGAGAGACCCAGTACTTC
CDR3 protein: CASSIGAEVGETQYF

V gene: TRBV5-1
clone size: .
J gene: TRBJ2-3
D gene: .
CDR3 DNA: TGCGCCAGCAGCTTGGAGGACACCACAGATACGCAGTATTTT
CDR3 protein: CASSLEDTTDTQYF

V gene: TRBV5-8
clone size: few
J gene: TRBJ1-2
D gene: TRBD1
CDR3 DNA: TGTGCCAGCAGTAGAGACAGGGGGAGGTCTGGCTACACCTTC
CDR3 protein: CASSRDRGRSGYTF

V gene: TRBV5-4
clone size: .
J gene: TRBJ1-2
D gene: .
CDR3 DNA: TGTGCCAGCAGCTTGTCTGGGGAGCCCTATGGCTACACCTTC
CDR3 protein: CASSLSGEPYGYTF

V gene: TRBV11-2
clone size: few
J gene: TRBJ2-3
D gene: .
CDR3 DNA: TGTGCCAGCAGCTTAGATCTCGTGGCAGCAGATACGCAGTATTTT
CDR3 protein: CASSLDLVAADTQYF

V gene: TRBV4-1
clone size: .
J gene: TRBJ2-1
D gene: TRBD1
CDR3 DNA: TGCGCCAGCAGCCGAGGTGCGGCAGGGGGCGCAGGGGAGCAGTTCTTC
CDR3 protein: CASSRGAAGGAGEQFF

V gene: TRBV7-9
clone size: once
J gene: TRBJ2-3
D gene: .
CDR3 DNA: TGTGCCAGCAGCCCGCCTGCCCAGGGGAGGACAGATACGCAGTATTTT
CDR3 protein: CASSPPAQGRTDTQYF

V gene: TRBV19
clone size: .
J gene: TRBJ1-2
D gene: .
CDR3 DNA: TGTGCCAGTAGTATAGCTGGGGGGCGAGTTCGTGGCTACACCTTC
CDR3 protein: CASSIAGGRVRGYTF

V gene: TRBV28
clone size: .
J gene: TRBJ1-1
D gene: .
CDR3 DNA: TGTACCAGCGGCTTTCCACAACCCGGACACTATGAAGCTTTCTTT
CDR3 protein: CTSGFPQPGHYEAFF

V gene: TRBV15
clone size: .
J gene: TRBJ2-3
D gene: TRBD1
CDR3 DNA: TGTGCCACCAGCAGAGGGGCCCAGGGGGTGGATACGCAGTATTTT
CDR3 protein: CATSRGAQGVDTQYF

V gene: TRBV4-1
clone size: .
J gene: TRBJ1-4
D gene: .
CDR3 DNA: TGCGCCAGCAGCCAAGCCTGGTCATCTAATGAAAAACTGTTTTTT
CDR3 protein: CASSQAWSSNEKLFF

V gene: TRBV5-4
clone size: .
J gene: TRBJ2-7
D gene: TRBD1
CDR3 DNA: TGTGCCAGCAGCCAAGTAACGGGACAGGGCGGAGGGGAGCAGTACTTC
CDR3 protein: CASSQVTGQGGGEQYF

V gene: TRBV5-5
clone size: .
J gene: TRBJ2-3
D gene: TRBD1
CDR3 DNA: TGTGCCAGCAGCCCCTCGGGACAGAGCACAGATACGCAGTATTTT
CDR3 protein: CASSPSGQSTDTQYF

V gene: TRBV25-1
clone size: .
J gene: TRBJ2-1
D gene: .
CDR3 DNA: TGTGCCAGCAGGACGAGCGACGGAACCTACAATGAGCAGTTCTTC
CDR3 protein: CASRTSDGTYNEQFF

V gene: TRBV7-2
clone size: .
J gene: TRBJ2-1
D gene: .
CDR3 DNA: TGTGCCAGCAGCTTAGAGTCAAACCTGAGGACCAATGAGCAGTTCTTC
CDR3 protein: CASSLESNLRTNEQFF

V gene: TRBV5-6
clone size: .
J gene: TRBJ1-5
D gene: TRBD1
CDR3 DNA: TGTGCCAGCAGCAAACAAACAGGGGGCGAGGGTCAGCCCCAGCATTTT
CDR3 protein: CASSKQTGGEGQPQHF

V gene: TRBV6-1
clone size: .
J gene: TRBJ2-1
D gene: TRBD2
CDR3 DNA: TGTGCCACACTAGCGGGATATGGGGATGAGCAGTTCTTC
CDR3 protein: CATLAGYGDEQFF

V gene: TRBV5-4
clone size: .
J gene: TRBJ2-1
D gene: .
CDR3 DNA: TGTGCCAGCAGCTTTAGGGACTTCTACAATGAGCAGTTCTTC
CDR3 protein: CASSFRDFYNEQFF

V gene: TRBV30
clone size: .
J gene: TRBJ1-4
D gene: .
CDR3 DNA: TGTGCCTGGACCAGACAGACGATTAATGAAAAACTGTTTTTT
CDR3 protein: CAWTRQTINEKLFF

V gene: TRBV4-1
clone size: .
J gene: TRBJ2-1
D gene: TRBD2
CDR3 DNA: TGCGCCAGCAGCTACCCCGGGACTAACTACAATGAGCAGTTCTTC
CDR3 protein: CASSYPGTNYNEQFF

V gene: TRBV4-2
clone size: .
J gene: TRBJ2-7
D gene: TRBD1
CDR3 DNA: TGTGCCAGCAGCCAAGAGGGGACAGGGGTTAGCGAGCAGTACTTC
CDR3 protein: CASSQEGTGVSEQYF

V gene: TRBV7-9
clone size: .
J gene: TRBJ2-5
D gene: .
CDR3 DNA: TGTGCCAGCAGCTTTATAGACGGACCGGGGACCCAGTACTTC
CDR3 protein: CASSFIDGPGTQYF

V gene: TRBV4-1
clone size: .
J gene: TRBJ2-7
D gene: TRBD2
CDR3 DNA: TGCGCCAGCAGCCAAGCCCGGACTAGCGGGAGGGCCTACGAGCAGTACTTC
CDR3 protein: CASSQARTSGRAYEQYF

V gene: TRBV5-1
clone size: .
J gene: TRBJ1-5
D gene: .
CDR3 DNA: TGCGCCAGCAGCTTGGCGGGGCAGGGAAGCAATCAGCCCCAGCATTTT
CDR3 protein: CASSLAGQGSNQPQHF

V gene: TRBV6-5
clone size: .
J gene: TRBJ2-1
D gene: TRBD2
CDR3 DNA: TGTGCCAGCAGTTACAATAGCGGGACCCAGCAGTTCTTC
CDR3 protein: CASSYNSGTQQFF

V gene: TRBV20-1
clone size: once
J gene: TRBJ2-1
D gene: .
CDR3 DNA: TGCAGTGCGAAACAAGGACTTTTCCAGTTCTTC
CDR3 protein: CSAKQGLFQFF

V gene: TRBV14
clone size: .
J gene: TRBJ1-2
D gene: .
CDR3 DNA: TGTGCCAGCAGCCAGGGGCAGAACTATGGCTACACCTTC
CDR3 protein: CASSQGQNYGYTF

V gene: TRBV4-2
clone size: .
J gene: TRBJ2-1
D gene: TRBD2
CDR3 DNA: TGTGCCAGCAGCCAAGGGGTCGGGACTAGCGGGGACAATGAGCAGTTCTTC
CDR3 protein: CASSQGVGTSGDNEQFF

V gene: TRBV28
clone size: many
J gene: TRBJ1-4
D gene: .
CDR3 DNA: TGTGCCAGCAGAAATGCCGACACTGGCGAAAAACTGTTTTTT
CDR3 protein: CASRNADTGEKLFF

V gene: TRBV28
clone size: .
J gene: TRBJ1-5
D gene: .
CDR3 DNA: TGTGCCAGCAGTCCCCCGATAGGGGCCTATAGCAATCAGCCCCAGCATTTT
CDR3 protein: CASSPPIGAYSNQPQHF

V gene: TRBV5-4
clone size: .
J gene: TRBJ2-2
D gene: TRBD2
CDR3 DNA: TGTGCCCACAAGGGTAGAAATAGCGGGAGGGACGGGGAGCTGTTTTTT
CDR3 protein: CAHKGRNSGRDGELFF

V gene: TRBV29-1
clone size: .
J gene: TRBJ1-4
D gene: .
CDR3 DNA: TGCAGCGTTGAAACGGGCATTGGGGGTGAAAAACTGTTTTTT
CDR3 protein: CSVETGIGGEKLFF

V gene: TRBV28
clone size: .
J gene: TRBJ1-3
D gene: .
CDR3 DNA: TGTGCCAGCAGTTTATTATCACTCTCTGGAAACACCATATATTTT
CDR3 protein: CASSLLSLSGNTIYF

V gene: TRBV29-1
clone size: .
J gene: TRBJ1-1
D gene: .
CDR3 DNA: TGCAGCGTTCAGGGCGACGGGGCTGAAGCTTTCTTT
CDR3 protein: CSVQGDGAEAFF

V gene: TRBV9
clone size: .
J gene: TRBJ2-1
D gene: TRBD2
CDR3 DNA: TGTGCCAGCAGCGCTCCGATTGGGCGGGAGGGCAATAATGAGCAGTTCTTC
CDR3 protein: CASSAPIGREGNNEQFF

V gene: TRBV9
clone size: .
J gene: TRBJ2-2
D gene: .
CDR3 DNA: TGTGCCAGCAGCGCGGGACACAGACCCACCGGGGAGCTGTTTTTT
CDR3 protein: CASSAGHRPTGELFF

V gene: TRBV6-1
clone size: .
J gene: TRBJ2-7
D gene: .
CDR3 DNA: TGTGCCAGCAGCTCGCTGTGGGGGGCTGGATACGAGCAGTACTTC
CDR3 protein: CASSSLWGAGYEQYF

V gene: TRBV6-1
clone size: .
J gene: TRBJ2-2
D gene: .
CDR3 DNA: TGTGCCAGCAGTGAACATAGAGGGTCCGGGGAGCTGTTTTTT
CDR3 protein: CASSEHRGSGELFF

V gene: TRBV5-6
clone size: .
J gene: TRBJ1-2
D gene: TRBD1
CDR3 DNA: TGTGCCAGCAGCCGGTTTTCCGGGACAGGGGGTATTGGCTACACCTTC
CDR3 protein: CASSRFSGTGGIGYTF

V gene: TRBV5-1
clone size: .
J gene: TRBJ1-4
D gene: .
CDR3 DNA: TGCGCCAGCAGCTTGGTTTCAGGGTCAGGGGAAAAACTGTTTTTT
CDR3 protein: CASSLVSGSGEKLFF

V gene: TRBV5-1
clone size: .
J gene: TRBJ2-1
D gene: TRBD2
CDR3 DNA: TGCGCCAGCAGGCCTGGGACTAGCGGGGTGGGAGAGCAGTTCTTC
CDR3 protein: CASRPGTSGVGEQFF

V gene: TRBV7-9
clone size: many
J gene: TRBJ1-2
D gene: .
CDR3 DNA: TGTGCCAGCAGCACCCCGGGCAGGGTGGGTGGCTACACCTTC
CDR3 protein: CASSTPGRVGGYTF

V gene: TRBV5-1
clone size: .
J gene: TRBJ2-1
D gene: .
CDR3 DNA: TGCGCCAGCAGTTTGACTATTATGACGGAGAGTGAGCAGTTCTTC
CDR3 protein: CASSLTIMTESEQFF

V gene: TRBV7-6
clone size: once
J gene: TRBJ2-2
D gene: TRBD1
CDR3 DNA: TGTGCCAGCAGCCCCATCGGGGACAGGACCTACACCGGGGAGCTGTTTTTT
CDR3 protein: CASSPIGDRTYTGELFF

V gene: TRBV12-2
clone size: .
J gene: TRBJ2-3
D gene: .
CDR3 DNA: TGTGCAAGTCGCTTAAACGCGGGCGAGGCAGATACGCAGTATTTT
CDR3 protein: CASRLNAGEADTQYF

V gene: TRBV27
clone size: .
J gene: TRBJ2-7
D gene: TRBD2
CDR3 DNA: TGTGCCAGCAGTCCTCATAGCGGGAGGGATGAGCAGTACTTC
CDR3 protein: CASSPHSGRDEQYF

V gene: TRBV7-6
clone size: once
J gene: TRBJ2-5
D gene: TRBD2
CDR3 DNA: TGTGCCAGCAGCTTAGTCGCGGGAGTCGGGGAGACCCAGTACTTC
CDR3 protein: CASSLVAGVGETQYF

V gene: TRBV30
clone size: few
J gene: TRBJ2-1
D gene: TRBD2
CDR3 DNA: TGTGCCTGGAGTAGTGGCGGGAGCTACAATGAGCAGTTCTTC
CDR3 protein: CAWSSGGSYNEQFF

V gene: TRBV6-5
clone size: many
J gene: TRBJ2-7
D gene: TRBD1
CDR3 DNA: TGTGCCAGCAGCCGAGGACAGGGGGCTTACGAGCAGTACTTC
CDR3 protein: CASSRGQGAYEQYF

V gene: TRBV10-1
clone size: .
J gene: TRBJ2-6
D gene: .
CDR3 DNA: TGCGCCAGCACCGCTAGAGTCCTGACTTTC
CDR3 protein: CASTARVLTF

V gene: TRBV7-9
clone size: .
J gene: TRBJ1-4
D gene: .
CDR3 DNA: TGTGCCAGCAGCTTATCCGGAGTCTCGGGTGAAAAACTGTTTTTT
CDR3 protein: CASSLSGVSGEKLFF

V gene: TRBV19
clone size: .
J gene: TRBJ2-3
D gene: .
CDR3 DNA: TGTGCCAGTAGCGAAGGATCCACAGATACGCAGTATTTT
CDR3 protein: CASSEGSTDTQYF

V gene: TRBV29-1
clone size: .
J gene: TRBJ2-7
D gene: .
CDR3 DNA: TGCAGCGTTGAAGTGAGCGGCTACGAGCAGTACTTC
CDR3 protein: CSVEVSGYEQYF

V gene: TRBV19
clone size: .
J gene: TRBJ1-5
D gene: .
CDR3 DNA: TGTGCCAGTAGGATCGGACTACCGGGCAATCAGCCCCAGCATTTT
CDR3 protein: CASRIGLPGNQPQHF

V gene: TRBV28
clone size: .
J gene: TRBJ1-2
D gene: TRBD1
CDR3 DNA: TGTGCCAGCAGCCCGGGACAGGCCTGGGATGGCTACACCTTC
CDR3 protein: CASSPGQAWDGYTF